A single sample is the source of the 25 T cell receptor beta chains below, sequenced in a study of cytomegalovirus exposure and HLA in healthy donors. The study ran its PCR with 60 Vbeta and 13 Jbeta primers. TCRdb's copy holds only in-frame clones and misses some; the assay was immunoSEQ multiplex PCR. The sample has 150,000 to 200,000 clones, around 76% seen once. Specimen: PBMCs. These receptors were taken from a man in his forties in good health and CMV-seronegative.

The V gene is TRBV7-3, the J gene TRBJ2-5; perhaps TRBD1 as D (6 bases). V dropped 5 bases and J dropped 3 bases, with 10 bases sitting between them. The CDR3 spans 13 residues. The germline V gene has CDR1 SGHTA and CDR2 FQGTGA. DNA for the CDR3: TGTGCCAGCAGCCTGGACAGAGAAGAGACCCAGTACTTC. Protein: CASSLDREETQYF.

A word on this clone: The conserved final phenylalanine or tryptophan is absent from the CDR3, which likely points to a read error. The chain has TRBV5-4 and TRBJ2-3; the D gene is possibly TRBD1 (5 bases). The germline V and J ends were trimmed by 0 bases and 2 bases, with 7 bases remaining between them. Germline lookup yields CDR1 SGHNT and CDR2 YYREEE (reference sequence). There are 14 residues in the CDR3. Here the CDR3 DNA reads TGTGCCAGCAGCTTGGAGGGGTTCACAGATACGCAGTATCTT. It is translated as CASSLEGFTDTQYL.

The rearrangement links TRBV15 to TRBJ2-7; D unresolved. Germline values: CDR1 LNHNV, CDR2 YYDKDF (reference sequence). This CDR3 has 14 amino acids. Trimming left V 1 base short and J 5 bases short, with 12 bases between. CDR3 amino acids: CATSRVQAENEQYV. The CDR3 nucleotides read TGTGCCACCAGCAGAGTTCAGGCAGAGAACGAGCAGTACGTC.

The chain carries TRBV9 and TRBJ1-1; TRBD1 matches at 8 bases. The germline V gene has CDR1 SGDLS and CDR2 YYNGEE. This CDR3 is built from 14 residues. V gave up 3 bases and J gave up 6 bases; unmatched junction bases: 7. The CDR3 sequence: CASSAGQEGPEAFF. DNA of the CDR3: TGTGCCAGCAGCGCGGGACAGGAGGGGCCTGAAGCTTTCTTT.

The V call is TRBV18, the J call TRBJ1-3; D remains ambiguous. The CDR3 loop spans 14 amino acids. Germline V gene sequence: CDR1 KGHSH, CDR2 LQKENI. V was trimmed by 8 bases and J by 0 bases, leaving 11 bases between them. This chain's CDR3 is CASGSGSSGNTIYF. The CDR3 DNA reads TGTGCCAGCGGATCAGGCAGCTCTGGAAACACCATATATTTT.

The chain recombines TRBV30 with TRBJ2-1; weak D call: TRBD2 (6 bases). The V end lost 8 bases, the J end lost 7 bases, and 12 bases lay between the germline ends. Germline V CDR1 and CDR2: GTSNPN, SVGIG (reference sequence). This CDR3 comprises 11 residues. CDR3 region: CATGTANEQFF. CDR3 sequence (DNA): TGTGCCACTGGGACTGCTAATGAGCAGTTCTTC.

The chain joins TRBV7-9 to TRBJ2-3, with TRBD2 identical over 12 bases. The CDR3 loop spans 16 amino acids. Germline-derived CDR1 and CDR2 are SEHNR and FQNEAQ (reference sequence). Germline trimming cut 6 bases from V and 3 bases from J; bases unmatched to any gene: 7. The CDR3 region has the DNA TGTGCCAGCAGTTTAATACTAGCGGGAGGAACAGATACGCAGTATTTT. Encoded protein: CASSLILAGGTDTQYF.

This chain joins TRBV18 and TRBJ1-5, with 8 bases identical to TRBD1. The V segment lost 3 bases and the J segment 6 bases; nucleotides outside the gene matches: 7. The CDR3 is 15 residues long. Germline CDR1 reads KGHSH; CDR2 reads LQKENI. CDR3 sequence (DNA): TGTGCCAGCTCACCCCCCTCAGGGGGCGGTCAGCCCCAGCATTTT. Residues: CASSPPSGGGQPQHF.

The rearrangement uses TRBV5-4 and TRBJ2-7, with 11 positions matching TRBD2. V shed 4 bases and J 7 bases; nucleotides not matched to a gene: 4. Germline CDR1 and CDR2: SGHNT and YYREEE (reference sequence). CDR3 size: 13 residues. As DNA, the CDR3 is TGTGCCAGCAGCATAGCGGGAGGGAGGGAGCAGTACTTC. Protein product: CASSIAGGREQYF.

The chain joins TRBV14 to TRBJ2-7; 8 bases match TRBD1. Per germline, CDR1 SGHDN and CDR2 FVKESK. Unmatched junction bases numbered 13, after V lost 5 bases and J lost 7 bases. This CDR3 has 15 residues. CDR3 nucleotides: TGTGCCAGCAGCTCGATAGGACAGGGCGCTAGTGAGCAGTACTTC. It is translated as CASSSIGQGASEQYF.

The chain has TRBV2 and TRBJ2-3; TRBD2 might be the D (6 bases). Looked up from germline, CDR1 is SNHLY and CDR2 is FYNNEI. CDR3 size: 13 residues. The V and J ends lost 6 bases and 3 bases respectively, with 10 bases between them. CDR3 protein: CASSPGSTDTQYF. In nucleotides, the CDR3 is TGTGCCAGCAGCCCCGGGAGTACAGATACGCAGTATTTT.

The chain is built from TRBV5-1 and TRBJ1-2; D remains unclear. V shed 4 bases and J shed 3 bases, with 22 bases lying between them. This CDR3 comprises 17 residues. Germline V gene lookup returns CDR1 SGHRS and CDR2 YFSETQ. The CDR3 protein is CASSRLAEGAGDYGYTF. The CDR3 nucleotides are TGCGCCAGCAGCCGTTTGGCAGAGGGCGCCGGGGACTATGGCTACACCTTC.

This chain's CDR3 is CASSRRTSGRRTDTQYF. CDR3 DNA: TGTGCCAGCAGCCGACGGACTAGCGGGAGGAGGACAGATACGCAGTATTTT. The rearrangement links TRBV4-2 to TRBJ2-3, with 14 bases fitting TRBD2. From germline, CDR1 is LGHNA and CDR2 YNFKEQ. CDR3 length equals 17 residues. The V gene end was trimmed by 4 bases and the J gene end by 3 bases; junction bases not matched to a gene: 6.

This chain connects TRBV7-9 to TRBJ2-7; 8 bases map to TRBD2. Germline CDR1 is SEHNR and CDR2 is FQNEAQ (reference sequence). CDR3 length: 17 residues. J was trimmed by 0 bases and V by 5 bases; bases with no gene match: 12. The CDR3 DNA reads as TGTGCCAGCAGCCGACCCACGGAAGCGGGAGCCTCCTACGAGCAGTACTTC. It translates to CASSRPTEAGASYEQYF.

V usage is TRBV19 and J usage is TRBJ2-7; TRBD2 matches 7 bases. The germline V gene has CDR1 LNHDA and CDR2 SQIVND (reference sequence). Trimming took 4 bases from V and 6 from J; bases not matched to a gene: 6. The CDR3 loop spans 13 amino acids. The CDR3 loop is CASSSGWGGEQYV. The DNA of the CDR3 is TGTGCCAGTAGTAGTGGGTGGGGGGGCGAGCAGTACGTC.

The chain uses TRBV18 and TRBJ2-2; 7 bases line up with TRBD1. Germline CDR1 is KGHSH and CDR2 is LQKENI. This CDR3 contains 15 residues. Losses at the gene ends were 6 bases for V and 1 base for J; bases not matched to a gene: 5. The DNA of the CDR3 is TGTGCCAGCTCTCCCCGGGACAGGAACACCGGGGAGCTGTTTTTT. Its translation: CASSPRDRNTGELFF.

This chain joins TRBV7-3 and TRBJ2-1, with 10 bases aligning to TRBD2. The germline V gene encodes CDR1 SGHTA and CDR2 FQGTGA. V lost 5 bases and J lost 6; bases outside the gene matches: 7. The length of the CDR3 is 15 residues. The CDR3 region is CASSQGGLAANEQFF. The CDR3 region has the DNA TGTGCCAGCAGCCAGGGAGGACTAGCGGCCAATGAGCAGTTCTTC.

The chain is built from TRBV28 and TRBJ2-5, with 9 bases lining up with TRBD2. The CDR3 runs 16 residues. J lost 4 bases, V lost 2 bases, and 8 bases had no gene match. Germline V gives CDR1 MDHEN, CDR2 SYDVKM. In DNA form, the CDR3 reads TGTGCCAGCAGTTTAAGGCTAGCGGGGAGGGGAGAGACCCAGTACTTC. Amino acids: CASSLRLAGRGETQYF.

The J gene is TRBJ1-2, the V gene TRBV6-7, with 9 bases lining up with TRBD1. TRBV6-7 is filed as an ORF, its function uncertain. The junction had 9 bases not matched to a gene; V was cut back by 4 bases and J by 3 bases. There are 16 residues in the CDR3. The CDR3 DNA reads TGTGCCAGCAGTTTGACAGGGGGGGGATTGGACTATGGCTACACCTTC. Encoded protein: CASSLTGGGLDYGYTF.

This rearrangement joins TRBV27 to TRBJ1-1; D is unclear. In germline, CDR1 is MNHEY, CDR2 SMNVEV (reference sequence). Trimming shortened V by 2 bases and J by 0 bases, and 10 bases separated the two germline ends. The CDR3 loop spans 15 amino acids. The CDR3 reads CASSLNAGMNTEAFF. CDR3 bases: TGTGCCAGCAGTTTAAACGCGGGCATGAACACTGAAGCTTTCTTT.

The chain employs TRBV5-6 and TRBJ2-1; the D gene is possibly TRBD1 (6 bases). Trimming pared 4 bases from V and 7 bases from J, leaving 12 bases between. The germline V gene encodes CDR1 SGHDT and CDR2 YYEEEE. This CDR3 has 13 amino acids. DNA for the CDR3: TGTGCCAGCAGCCCTGGACAGAGGAATGAGCAGTTCTTC. This encodes CASSPGQRNEQFF.

This rearrangement joins TRBV27 to TRBJ1-1, with a possible D match to TRBD1 (6 bases). The CDR3 covers 13 residues. The V gene's germline CDR1 is MNHEY and CDR2 SMNVEV (reference sequence). Trimming stripped 7 bases from V and 8 bases from J, with 17 bases between. As DNA, the CDR3 is TGTGCCAGCAAAGTCTTACAGGGAGGGGAAGCTTTCTTT. It is translated as CASKVLQGGEAFF.

On this clone: At one end the junction does not follow the germline gene, possibly because of a read error. This chain joins TRBV7-9 and TRBJ2-2, with D maybe TRBD2 (7 bases). Germline V lookup: CDR1 SEHNR, CDR2 FQNEAQ (reference sequence). The CDR3 sequence is 18 residues long. CDR3 loop: CSSSPPSTGGLNTGELFF. CDR3 nucleotide sequence: TGTTCCAGCAGCCCCCCCAGTACGGGGGGCCTAAACACCGGGGAGCTGTTTTTT.

V gene TRBV9 combines with J gene TRBJ1-2, with 7 bases aligning to TRBD1. Germline trimming cut 1 base from V and 5 bases from J; bases unmatched to any gene: 8. The CDR3 contains 15 residues. Per the germline V gene, CDR1 is SGDLS and CDR2 is YYNGEE. CDR3 residues: CASSVLGQPEYGYTF. The CDR3 DNA is TGTGCCAGCAGCGTATTGGGACAGCCAGAATATGGCTACACCTTC.

This clone came up once. The chain recombines TRBV11-2 with TRBJ2-3, with TRBD2 identical over 11 bases. CDR3 length equals 18 residues. Germline CDR1 SGHAT, CDR2 FQNNGV. V dropped 1 base and J dropped 8; count of bases not matched to a gene: 14. In DNA, the CDR3 is TGTGCCAGCAGCTTAGTGGGCGGGACTAGCGGTCCCGTCAGTACGCAGTATTTT. This gives the protein CASSLVGGTSGPVSTQYF.